The subject of this entry is one T cell receptor beta chain. This specimen comes from a study of T cell changes during pregnancy in multiple sclerosis. Sequencing used immunoSEQ multiplex PCR; TCRdb keeps in-frame clones, though not all of them. The sample consists of about 67,000 clones, roughly nine tenths of them appearing once. The source material was peripheral blood, sampled in the second trimester of pregnancy. The receptor's source is a female donor with multiple sclerosis, enrolled in a pregnancy study.

The CDR3: CASSYSVTGIYGYTF. The CDR3 region has the DNA TGTGCCAGCAGTTACTCGGTGACAGGGATCTATGGCTACACCTTC. The chain has TRBV6-5 and TRBJ1-2; 7 nucleotides agree with TRBD1. The germline CDR1 and CDR2 sequences are MNHEY and SVGAGI. V dropped 0 bases and J dropped 4; count of bases not matched to a gene: 5. The CDR3 is made up of 15 amino acids.